One sample yielded the 25 T cell receptor beta chains listed below, sequenced in a study of shared clonotypes between healthy human individuals. Terminally differentiated effector memory CD45RA+ cells were excluded by CCR7 positive selection of CD45RO-negative cells. The data were produced by immunoSEQ multiplex PCR, yet TCRdb's version contains in-frame clones alone and is incomplete. Here the sample spans about 2.1 million clones, about 93% being singletons. The specimen sequenced was naive CD8+ T cells from PBMCs. The receptors were gathered from a man younger than 35 in good health. Some clones in this sample may be carry-over from other donors' samples.

J is TRBJ2-3 and V is TRBV9; D is perhaps TRBD1 or TRBD2 (5 bases each). This CDR3 has 15 residues. The germline V and J ends were trimmed by 3 bases and 0 bases, with 11 bases remaining between them. The germline V gene has CDR1 SGDLS and CDR2 YYNGEE. The CDR3 here is CASSAEGISTDTQYF. The DNA for the CDR3 is TGTGCCAGCAGCGCCGAGGGGATAAGCACAGATACGCAGTATTTT. Using reference TRBV9 and TRBJ2-3 for the parts outside the CDR3, the full variable domain is DSGVTQTPKHLITATGQRVTLRCSPRSGDLSVYWYQQSLDQGLQFLIQYYNGEERAKGNILERFSAQQFPDLHSELNLSSLELGDSALYFCASSAEGISTDTQYFGPGTRLTVL.

The chain is built from TRBV7-9 and TRBJ2-3; 9 bases line up with TRBD2. V lost 2 bases and J lost 2; bases outside the gene matches: 5. There are 16 residues in the CDR3. The germline CDR1 and CDR2 sequences are SEHNR and FQNEAQ (reference sequence). The CDR3 reads CASSLSLAGNTDTQYF. CDR3 in DNA: TGTGCCAGCAGCTTATCGCTAGCGGGAAACACAGATACGCAGTATTTT.

The chain has TRBV5-8 and TRBJ2-7; D is uncertain. CDR3 length equals 12 residues. Trimming took off 7 bases at V and 2 bases at J, with 10 bases between the two ends. Germline V gene sequence: CDR1 SGHTS, CDR2 YDEGEE. CDR3 nucleotide sequence: TGTGCCAGCCGAGAGAGACCCTACGAGCAGTACTTC. This codes for CASRERPYEQYF. Supplemented by reference TRBV5-8 and TRBJ2-7, the full variable domain reads EAGVTQSPTHLIKTRGQQATLRCSPISGHTSVYWYQQALGLGLQFLLWYDEGEERNRGNFPPRFSGRQFPNYSSELNVNALELEDSALYLCASRERPYEQYFGPGTRLTVT.

Remarks on this clone: With a much larger clone just one base away, this may be a read error. The same CDR3 arises from other DNA sequences in this sample as well. In DNA form, the CDR3 reads TGTGCCAGCAGTGATAGCTACGAGCAGTACTTC. It encodes CASSDSYEQYF. V usage is TRBV6-1 and J usage is TRBJ2-7; D gene ambiguous. CDR1 is MNHNS and CDR2 is SASEGT in the germline V gene. V lost 3 bases and J 3 bases, leaving 3 bases between the germline ends. This CDR3 comprises 11 residues.

CDR3 DNA sequence: TGTGCCAGTAGTATTTTCTGGGGGCTATCCTACGAGCAGTACTTC. The encoded protein is CASSIFWGLSYEQYF. The chain has TRBV19 and TRBJ2-7, with D possibly matching TRBD1 (6 bases). CDR1 and CDR2 from the germline V gene are LNHDA and SQIVND (reference sequence). The CDR3 is 15 amino acids. The V end was cut by 3 bases, the J end by 1 base, with 13 bases between.

CDR3 nucleotide sequence: TGTGCCAGCAGCTTAGCTCAGTACGACTACAATGAGCAGTTCTTC. The encoded protein is CASSLAQYDYNEQFF. This chain joins TRBV7-9 and TRBJ2-1, with unresolved D. The V end lost 0 bases, the J end lost 3 bases, and 9 bases lay between the germline ends. Looked up from germline, CDR1 is SEHNR and CDR2 is FQNEAQ (reference sequence). The CDR3 spans 15 residues.

The chain joins TRBV7-9 to TRBJ1-1; D gene ambiguous. Germline values: CDR1 SEHNR, CDR2 FQNEAQ (reference sequence). The CDR3 runs 15 residues. Trimming left V 5 bases short and J 5 bases short, with 18 bases between. The CDR3 here is CASSPLLGERTEAFF. Written as DNA, the CDR3 is TGTGCCAGCAGCCCCTTGCTCGGGGAGAGGACTGAAGCTTTCTTT.

The chain combines TRBV7-3 with TRBJ2-1, with D unclear. The CDR3 consists of 12 residues. CDR1 and CDR2 (germline): SGHTA, FQGTGA. The V gene lost 5 bases and the J gene lost 6 bases, with 8 bases spanning the gap. CDR3 bases: TGTGCCAGCAGCCAGCCCGGCAATGAGCAGTTCTTC. It encodes CASSQPGNEQFF.

The chain links TRBV7-9 to TRBJ1-2; the D is unclear. The CDR3 loop spans 14 amino acids. CDR1 and CDR2 from the germline V gene are SEHNR and FQNEAQ (reference sequence). Trimming stripped 7 bases from V and 4 bases from J, with 16 bases between. CDR3 sequence reads: CASTNVPLIYGYTF. In nucleotides, the CDR3 is TGTGCCAGCACCAATGTGCCCCTAATCTATGGCTACACCTTC.

This chain uses TRBV7-9 with TRBJ2-7; perhaps TRBD2 as D (5 bases). The CDR3 runs to 16 residues. V was trimmed by 4 bases and J by 4 bases, leaving 20 bases between them. The V gene's germline CDR1 is SEHNR and CDR2 FQNEAQ (reference sequence). The CDR3 is CASSSMIGPRGYEQYF. In nucleotides, the CDR3 is TGTGCCAGCAGCTCCATGATAGGGCCCCGGGGTTACGAGCAGTACTTC.

The chain uses TRBV27 and TRBJ1-4; D is possibly TRBD1 (6 bases). The germline gives CDR1 MNHEY, CDR2 SMNVEV (reference sequence). Trimming stripped 1 base from V and 3 bases from J, with 9 bases between. CDR3 size: 15 residues. CDR3 coding DNA: TGTGCCAGCAGTTTATACAGGGTCCCTAATGAAAAACTGTTTTTT. Protein: CASSLYRVPNEKLFF. Full variable domain (outside the CDR3, taken from reference TRBV27 and TRBJ1-4): EAQVTQNPRYLITVTGKKLTVTCSQNMNHEYMSWYRQDPGLGLRQIYYSMNVEVTDKGDVPEGYKVSRKEKRNFPLILESPSPNQTSLYFCASSLYRVPNEKLFFGSGTQLSVL.

This clone came up once. The chain has TRBV4-1 and TRBJ2-7; D possibly corresponds to TRBD2 (6 bases). The germline V gene has CDR1 MGHRA and CDR2 YSYEKL. There are 15 residues in the CDR3. Trimming left V 0 bases short and J 4 bases short, with 13 bases between. The CDR3 coding sequence is TGCGCCAGCAGCCAAGATCTCGGGAGTGTTTACGAGCAGTACTTC. The encoded protein is CASSQDLGSVYEQYF.

The chain uses TRBV10-3 and TRBJ1-5; 7 nucleotides line up with TRBD1. The junction had 8 bases not matched to a gene; V was cut back by 10 bases and J by 2 bases. The CDR3 consists of 14 residues. The germline V gene encodes CDR1 ENHRY and CDR2 SYGVKD. In DNA, the CDR3 is TGTGCCACCCAAATGACAGGGCGCAATCAGCCCCAGCATTTT. It yields the protein CATQMTGRNQPQHF.

The chain couples TRBV7-2 to TRBJ2-1; 11 bases agree with TRBD2. The CDR3 runs to 17 residues. V lost 5 bases to trimming and J lost 0 bases; unmatched junction nucleotides: 6. The germline V gene encodes CDR1 SGHTA and CDR2 FQGNSA. The CDR3 nucleotides read TGTGCCAGCAGCCCGACTAGCGGGGTGAGCTCCTACAATGAGCAGTTCTTC. Translation gives CASSPTSGVSSYNEQFF.

This clone was detected once. This sample also contains other DNA sequences that code for the same CDR3. The chain is built from TRBV28 and TRBJ1-5; D unclear. Trimming removed 2 bases from V and 7 bases from J, with 9 bases in between. Germline V CDR1 and CDR2: MDHEN, SYDVKM. This CDR3 region has 13 residues. Here the CDR3 DNA reads TGTGCCAGCAGTTTACATCGAGGACAGCCCCAGCATTTT. Translation: CASSLHRGQPQHF.

This rearrangement joins TRBV10-2 to TRBJ2-7, with 10 bases matching TRBD1. Trimming at V came to 3 bases and at J to 7 bases, leaving 9 bases not matched to a gene. CDR1 and CDR2 (germline): WSHSY, SAAADI. The CDR3 runs to 15 residues. The CDR3 is CASSDSPGQGSEQYF. The CDR3, as DNA: TGCGCCAGCAGTGATTCCCCGGGACAGGGGAGTGAGCAGTACTTC.

The chain is built from TRBV19 and TRBJ1-1, with unresolved D. Germline V lookup: CDR1 LNHDA, CDR2 SQIVND (reference sequence). V lost 4 bases and J 0 bases, leaving 9 bases between the germline ends. This CDR3 has 14 residues. In DNA form, the CDR3 reads TGTGCCAGTAGTAAGGGCTTTATGAACACTGAAGCTTTCTTT. It yields the protein CASSKGFMNTEAFF.

This chain uses TRBV5-6 with TRBJ2-7; D is uncertain. The CDR3 has 12 amino acids. V lost 4 bases to trimming and J lost 10 bases, with 15 bases between them. The germline V gene encodes CDR1 SGHDT and CDR2 YYEEEE. This CDR3 is CASSAPSSSQYF. The CDR3 nucleotides are TGTGCCAGCAGCGCCCCATCTAGTAGCCAGTACTTC.

Details on this clone: Other DNA sequences within the sample encode an identical CDR3. This rearrangement joins TRBV7-8 to TRBJ1-2; 9 bases are shared with TRBD1. With 5 bases clipped from V and 0 bases from J, the junction kept 4 bases outside the gene matches. This CDR3 contains 15 residues. Per germline, CDR1 SGHVS and CDR2 FQNEAQ. The CDR3 here is CASSPRDRANYGYTF. CDR3 bases: TGTGCCAGCAGCCCGCGGGACAGGGCTAACTATGGCTACACCTTC.

This chain joins TRBV27 and TRBJ2-5; 10 bases line up with TRBD2. Gene TRBJ2-7 matches the end of the DNA better, so the J call may be wrong. CDR3 size: 14 residues. The germline CDR1 and CDR2 sequences are MNHEY and SMNVEV (reference sequence). The CDR3: CASSVSSGSYEQYF. In nucleotides, the CDR3 is TGTGCCAGCAGTGTTTCTAGCGGGAGTTACGAGCAGTACTTC.

V usage is TRBV6-1 and J usage is TRBJ1-1, with D possibly being TRBD1 (5 bases). V lost 8 bases to trimming and J lost 1 base, with 11 bases between them. This CDR3 has 13 amino acids. Germline CDR1 reads MNHNS; CDR2 reads SASEGT. The CDR3, as DNA: TGTGCCAGCGGACAAGCACCGAACACTGAAGCTTTCTTT. It encodes CASGQAPNTEAFF.

This chain connects TRBV7-9 to TRBJ2-7; tentatively, D is TRBD2 (7 bases). The CDR3 covers 14 residues. In germline, CDR1 is SEHNR, CDR2 FQNEAQ (reference sequence). The V end lost 7 bases, the J end lost 2 bases, and 15 bases lay between the germline ends. The CDR3 region is CASTTGGEPYEQYF. The DNA of the CDR3 is TGTGCCAGCACCACGGGGGGCGAACCCTACGAGCAGTACTTC.

The rearrangement joins TRBV29-1 to TRBJ2-5; maybe TRBD2 (6 bases). V was trimmed by 7 bases and J by 2 bases, leaving 11 bases between them. The CDR3 sequence is 12 residues long. The V gene's germline CDR1 is SQVTM and CDR2 ANQGSEA. CDR3 sequence (DNA): TGCAGCGGCGCGGAGGGTCAAGAGACCCAGTACTTC. Encoded protein: CSGAEGQETQYF.

CDR3: CASSISSFTEAFF. As DNA, the CDR3 is TGCGCCAGCAGCATATCCAGTTTCACTGAAGCTTTCTTT. V usage is TRBV5-1 and J usage is TRBJ1-1; no reliable D call. Germline V gene data show CDR1 as SGHRS and CDR2 as YFSETQ. The CDR3 runs 13 residues. Deletions cut 4 bases from V and 4 bases from J, with 11 bases between.

The chain links TRBV7-6 to TRBJ2-1; 9 bases are shared with TRBD2. The germline CDR1 and CDR2 sequences are SGHVS and FNYEAQ. Trimming at V came to 1 base and at J to 8 bases, leaving 9 bases not matched to a gene. This CDR3 region has 16 residues. CDR3 region: CASSLEASGNWDEQFF. The CDR3 region has the DNA TGTGCCAGCAGCTTAGAAGCTAGCGGGAACTGGGATGAGCAGTTCTTC.